The next 25 T cell receptor beta chains were all read from a single sample in a study of cytomegalovirus exposure and HLA in healthy donors. 13 Jbeta primers and 60 Vbeta primers were used for the PCR. Produced via immunoSEQ multiplex PCR; TCRdb's table is partial and in-frame only. The table records about 140,000 clones, 75% to 80% of them present only once. Sequences were obtained from PBMCs. The receptors derive from a woman aged 18-30 years in good health and CMV-seropositive.

The chain couples TRBV7-6 to TRBJ2-2; 9 bases fit TRBD1. The V gene end was trimmed by 5 bases and the J gene end by 4 bases; junction bases not matched to a gene: 2. This CDR3 contains 14 residues. Germline V lookup: CDR1 SGHVS, CDR2 FNYEAQ. CDR3 sequence reads: CASSQDRGTGELFF. For the CDR3, the DNA is TGTGCCAGCAGCCAGGACAGGGGCACCGGGGAGCTGTTTTTT.

This chain uses TRBV5-1 with TRBJ1-1, with D perhaps matching TRBD1 (5 bases). CDR3 length: 14 residues. Trimming shortened V by 4 bases and J by 4 bases, and 14 bases separated the two germline ends. CDR1 and CDR2 (germline): SGHRS, YFSETQ. CDR3 bases: TGCGCCAGCAGCCAAATAGGGGTAGGCACTGAAGCTTTCTTT. This translates into CASSQIGVGTEAFF. The variable domain in full, completed from reference TRBV5-1 and TRBJ1-1, reads KAGVTQTPRYLIKTRGQQVTLSCSPISGHRSVSWYQQTPGQGLQFLFEYFSETQRNKGNFPGRFSGRQFSNSRSEMNVSTLELGDSALYLCASSQIGVGTEAFFGQGTRLTVV.

The V gene is TRBV5-1, the J gene TRBJ1-2; possibly TRBD1 for D (6 bases). The CDR3 consists of 14 residues. Trimming took 4 bases from V and 12 from J, leaving 22 bases between them. Germline-derived CDR1 and CDR2 are SGHRS and YFSETQ. CDR3 region: CASSPHDPDSGHTF. In DNA form, the CDR3 reads TGCGCCAGCAGCCCCCATGATCCGGACAGCGGCCACACCTTC.

V and J are TRBV7-9 and TRBJ1-5, with TRBD1 matching over 9 bases. Germline CDR1 SEHNR, CDR2 FQNEAQ (reference sequence). J lost 0 bases, V lost 5 bases, and 5 bases had no gene match. The CDR3 totals 16 residues. The CDR3 loop reads CASSGGQGDSNQPQHF. In DNA form, the CDR3 reads TGTGCCAGCAGCGGGGGACAGGGCGATAGCAATCAGCCCCAGCATTTT.

The CDR3 nucleotides read TGTGCCAGCTCACGTACCGGGACAGGATACCTCTCTGGGGCCAACGTCCTGACTTTC. Its translation: CASSRTGTGYLSGANVLTF. The rearrangement joins TRBV18 to TRBJ2-6; 8 positions match TRBD1. The CDR3 is 19 residues long. Germline CDR1 is KGHSH and CDR2 is LQKENI. The V segment lost 4 bases and the J segment 0 bases; nucleotides outside the gene matches: 11.

V is TRBV6-4 and J is TRBJ1-1, with D unresolved. Per germline, CDR1 MRHNA and CDR2 SNTAGT. Trimming took off 6 bases at V and 8 bases at J, with 10 bases between the two ends. The CDR3 is 11 residues long. CDR3 nucleotide sequence: TGTGCCAGCAGAGGCCTCGGGGAAGCTTTCTTT. It encodes CASRGLGEAFF.

This clone turned up a few times. The rearrangement joins TRBV10-3 to TRBJ1-6, with 12 bases identical to TRBD1. Germline CDR1 reads ENHRY; CDR2 reads SYGVKD. The CDR3 has 17 amino acids. The J segment lost 6 bases and the V segment lost 6 bases, leaving 9 bases of the junction unmatched. The DNA for the CDR3 is TGTGCCATCAGGCCCGGGACAGGGGGCGATCGTAATTCACCCCTCCACTTT. Translating gives CAIRPGTGGDRNSPLHF.

This clone was seen a handful of times. The gene calls are TRBV2 and TRBJ2-5; 7 positions match TRBD2. Germline V gives CDR1 SNHLY, CDR2 FYNNEI. Losses at the gene ends were 4 bases for V and 4 bases for J; bases not matched to a gene: 3. This CDR3 region has 13 residues. In DNA form, the CDR3 reads TGTGCCAGCAGTGTACGGGAGGTAGAGACCCAGTACTTC. Translated: CASSVREVETQYF.

The chain is built from TRBV15 and TRBJ1-2, with unresolved D. V lost 1 base to trimming and J lost 7 bases, with 16 bases between them. The CDR3 runs 15 residues. CDR1 and CDR2 from the germline V gene are LNHNV and YYDKDF (reference sequence). The CDR3 nucleotides are TGTGCCACCAGCAGAGCGCCCGGGGTAGGGTTTGGCTACACCTTC. This encodes CATSRAPGVGFGYTF.

V is TRBV11-3 and J is TRBJ2-1; D may be TRBD1 (5 bases). Germline V gene lookup returns CDR1 SGHNT and CDR2 YENEEA. There are 13 residues in the CDR3. Deletions cut 2 bases from V and 8 bases from J, with 10 bases between. For the CDR3, the DNA is TGTGCCAGCAGCTTACCCGACAGCGATGAGCAGTTCTTC. It translates to CASSLPDSDEQFF.

This clone turned up a few times. This chain links TRBV18 with TRBJ2-7; TRBD1 matches 8 bases. CDR3 size: 15 residues. V trimming: 3 bases; J trimming: 0 bases; junction bases outside the gene matches: 4. Germline V lookup: CDR1 KGHSH, CDR2 LQKENI. CDR3 DNA sequence: TGTGCCAGCTCACCCCGGACAGGGTTCTCCTACGAGCAGTACTTC. It yields the protein CASSPRTGFSYEQYF.

The chain employs TRBV4-1 and TRBJ1-1; TRBD1 agrees at 8 bases. CDR1 and CDR2 from the germline V gene are MGHRA and YSYEKL. The CDR3 runs to 16 residues. Unmatched junction bases numbered 11, after V lost 4 bases and J lost 4 bases. In DNA, the CDR3 is TGCGCCAGCAGCCTGAGGCTGCAGGGGGCGGGCACTGAAGCTTTCTTT. It codes for CASSLRLQGAGTEAFF.

The chain employs TRBV5-4 and TRBJ2-5, with 7 bases identical to TRBD1. This CDR3 region has 16 residues. The germline CDR1 and CDR2 sequences are SGHNT and YYREEE (reference sequence). V lost 2 bases and J lost 2; bases outside the gene matches: 9. The CDR3 DNA follows: TGTGCCAGCAGCTTAACTAAGAGGACAGGTCAAGAGACCCAGTACTTC. Its protein is CASSLTKRTGQETQYF.

This clone has more than one count but fewer than ten. V usage is TRBV4-1 and J usage is TRBJ1-1; unclear D gene. The germline V gene has CDR1 MGHRA and CDR2 YSYEKL. V dropped 4 bases and J dropped 7 bases, with 13 bases sitting between them. The CDR3 sequence is 13 residues long. The CDR3 coding sequence is TGCGCCAGCAGCCCGGCGGGTTTTGTTGAAGCTTTCTTT. Translated: CASSPAGFVEAFF.

This chain joins TRBV7-2 and TRBJ2-7; D unresolved. CDR3 length: 15 residues. Germline loops: CDR1 SGHTA, CDR2 FQGNSA. V lost 1 base and J lost 3, with 13 bases in between. CDR3 protein: CASSLGGSKSYEQYF. The CDR3 region has the DNA TGTGCCAGCAGCTTAGGTGGCAGTAAAAGCTACGAGCAGTACTTC.

This clone was seen just once. The chain couples TRBV27 to TRBJ1-1; perhaps TRBD1 as D (5 bases). Per the germline V gene, CDR1 is MNHEY and CDR2 is SMNVEV (reference sequence). The CDR3 spans 13 residues. V lost 4 bases and J 3 bases, leaving 9 bases between the germline ends. Here the CDR3 reads CASSWGGYTEAFF. For the CDR3, the DNA is TGTGCCAGCAGTTGGGGGGGGTACACTGAAGCTTTCTTT.

V usage is TRBV10-2 and J usage is TRBJ1-6, with TRBD1 matching over 7 bases. The CDR3 runs 13 residues. Per the germline V gene, CDR1 is WSHSY and CDR2 is SAAADI. The V and J ends lost 8 bases and 5 bases, in that order; junction bases with no gene match: 3. This chain's CDR3 is CASQGGDNSPLHF. In nucleotides, the CDR3 is TGCGCCAGCCAGGGGGGCGATAATTCACCCCTCCACTTT.

V and J are TRBV5-1 and TRBJ1-6; D is perhaps TRBD1 (6 bases). Germline V gene sequence: CDR1 SGHRS, CDR2 YFSETQ. The V end lost 1 base, the J end lost 7 bases, and 15 bases lay between the germline ends. The CDR3 is 16 residues long. CDR3 nucleotides: TGCGCCAGCAGCTTGCAGCTGGCAGGGGACAATTCACCCCTCCACTTT. It specifies CASSLQLAGDNSPLHF.

J is TRBJ1-1 and V is TRBV7-9, with 9 nucleotides matching TRBD1. This CDR3 contains 14 residues. Germline trimming cut 4 bases from V and 14 bases from J; bases unmatched to any gene: 14. CDR1 SEHNR and CDR2 FQNEAQ come from the germline V gene (reference sequence). The CDR3 reads CASSSGDREPRGFF. Written as DNA, the CDR3 is TGTGCCAGCAGCTCCGGGGACAGGGAGCCCCGAGGCTTCTTT.

This clone was counted only a few times. This chain joins TRBV10-1 and TRBJ1-4; D is undetermined. The CDR3 covers 14 residues. Trimming pared 0 bases from V and 11 bases from J, leaving 13 bases between. Germline V CDR1 and CDR2: WNHNN, SYGVQD (reference sequence). CDR3 coding DNA: TGCGCCAGCAGTGAGTCTGGAAAGGCCGGGAAACTGTTTTTT. This gives the protein CASSESGKAGKLFF.

The chain joins TRBV28 to TRBJ2-7; 9 bases match TRBD2. The CDR3 extends over 15 amino acids. V shed 7 bases, J shed 3 bases, and the junction held 10 bases outside the gene matches. CDR1 MDHEN and CDR2 SYDVKM come from the germline V gene. This CDR3 is CASTPASGGFYEQYF. The CDR3 DNA is TGTGCCAGCACCCCCGCCAGCGGGGGGTTCTACGAGCAGTACTTC.

This clone was seen just once. The gene calls are TRBV4-1 and TRBJ2-3, with TRBD2 identical over 16 bases. The CDR3 sequence is 18 residues long. After removal of 0 bases from V and 6 bases from J, the junction contained 6 bases not matched to a gene. Germline V gene sequence: CDR1 MGHRA, CDR2 YSYEKL. CDR3 residues: CASSQDKGLAGGPDTQYF. The CDR3 nucleotides read TGCGCCAGCAGCCAAGATAAGGGACTAGCGGGGGGGCCGGATACGCAGTATTTT.

The rearrangement joins TRBV4-1 to TRBJ2-2; 9 nucleotides match TRBD1. The CDR3 loop spans 17 amino acids. Germline trimming cut 4 bases from V and 4 bases from J; bases unmatched to any gene: 10. CDR1 MGHRA and CDR2 YSYEKL come from the germline V gene. The CDR3 region is CASSRPAGTGPTGELFF. In DNA, the CDR3 is TGCGCCAGCAGCCGACCCGCAGGGACAGGGCCCACCGGGGAGCTGTTTTTT.

The chain recombines TRBV11-2 with TRBJ2-7, with D perhaps TRBD1 (6 bases). Trimming removed 0 bases at V and 2 bases at J, with 11 bases between. In germline, CDR1 is SGHAT, CDR2 FQNNGV. This CDR3 spans 15 amino acids. CDR3 sequence (DNA): TGTGCCAGCAGCTTAGATTGGGACAATACCTACGAGCAGTACTTC. Translated, it gives CASSLDWDNTYEQYF.

This sequence joins TRBV30 and TRBJ2-2; D ambiguous. The germline gives CDR1 GTSNPN, CDR2 SVGIG (reference sequence). The CDR3 has 14 amino acids. V lost 0 bases, J lost 3 bases, and 8 bases lay in between. CDR3 loop: CAWSVTVYTGELFF. The CDR3 DNA reads TGTGCCTGGAGTGTAACAGTCTACACCGGGGAGCTGTTTTTT.